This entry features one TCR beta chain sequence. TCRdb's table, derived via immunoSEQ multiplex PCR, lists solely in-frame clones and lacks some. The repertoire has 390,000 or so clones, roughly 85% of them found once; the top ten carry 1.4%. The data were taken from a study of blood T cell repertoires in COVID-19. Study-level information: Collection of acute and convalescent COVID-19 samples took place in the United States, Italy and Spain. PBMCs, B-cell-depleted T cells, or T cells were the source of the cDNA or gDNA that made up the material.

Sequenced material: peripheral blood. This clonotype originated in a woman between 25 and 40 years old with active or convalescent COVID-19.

The CDR3 here is CASSLGFTGVTEAFF. CDR3 bases: TGCGCCAGCAGCTTGGGTTTTACAGGGGTCACTGAAGCTTTCTTT. This rearrangement joins TRBV5-1 to TRBJ1-1; 7 nucleotides line up with TRBD1. Trimming cost V 0 bases and J 4 bases; bases outside gene matches: 6. Per the germline V gene, CDR1 is SGHRS and CDR2 is YFSETQ. This CDR3 contains 15 residues.